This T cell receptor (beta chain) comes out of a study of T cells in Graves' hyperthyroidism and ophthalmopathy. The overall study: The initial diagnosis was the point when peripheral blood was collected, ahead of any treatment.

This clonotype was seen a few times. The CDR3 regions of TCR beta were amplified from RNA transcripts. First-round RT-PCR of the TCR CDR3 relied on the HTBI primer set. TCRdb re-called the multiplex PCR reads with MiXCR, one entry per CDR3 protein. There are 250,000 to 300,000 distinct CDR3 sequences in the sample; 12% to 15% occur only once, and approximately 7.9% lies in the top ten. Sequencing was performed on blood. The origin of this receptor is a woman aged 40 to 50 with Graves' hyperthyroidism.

CDR3 residues: CASSLGGWYQETQYF. CDR3 sequence (DNA): TGTGCCAGCAGCCTCGGGGGGTGGTACCAAGAGACCCAGTACTTC. The chain joins TRBV7-2 to TRBJ2-5; TRBD2 agrees at 7 bases. J lost 0 bases, V lost 5 bases, and 6 bases had no gene match. Germline lookup yields CDR1 SGHTA and CDR2 FQGNSA. The CDR3 has 15 amino acids.